One and the same sample provided the 22 T cell receptor beta chains below, sequenced in a study of post-analysis software for immune sequencing data. Findings and limits, study-wide: In patients, five or six TRBV segments were more frequent than in controls, with TRBV5-6, TRBV5-1 and TRBV20-1 among them.

Tagging with unique molecular identifiers was a feature of the TCR beta cDNA libraries. Each CDR3 protein is one row after TCRdb ran MiXCR on the PCR reads. Seen here are around 260,000 distinct CDR3 sequences, 36% observed once, and the top ten hold under 5%. No cognate antigen is known for these TCRs. The sample comprised blood. These receptors originate from a girl aged 5 to 17 with multiple sclerosis.

This clonotype appeared a few times. V and J are TRBV5-1 and TRBJ2-1; 8 positions agree with TRBD1. The trim removed 2 bases at V and 6 bases at J, leaving 13 bases unmatched. Germline V CDR1 and CDR2: SGHRS, YFSETQ. The CDR3 is made up of 17 amino acids. The CDR3 bases are TGCGCCAGCAGCTTCTATACAGGGGGAAGGCTCGCCAATGAGCAGTTCTTC. Its translation: CASSFYTGGRLANEQFF. Variable domain in full (rest from reference TRBV5-1 and TRBJ2-1): KAGVTQTPRYLIKTRGQQVTLSCSPISGHRSVSWYQQTPGQGLQFLFEYFSETQRNKGNFPGRFSGRQFSNSRSEMNVSTLELGDSALYLCASSFYTGGRLANEQFFGPGTRLTVL.

Remarks on this clonotype: A much larger clone sits a single nucleotide away, making a read error possible. The V and J genes are TRBV5-1 and TRBJ1-1, with D possibly being TRBD1 (5 bases). Germline V CDR1 and CDR2: SGHRS, YFSETQ. The CDR3 runs 13 residues. CDR3 DNA: TGCGCCAGCATGGGCGGGACGAACGCTGAAGCTTTCTTT. As protein: CASMGGTNAEAFF.

This clonotype has ten or more counts. This chain links TRBV5-5 with TRBJ1-2; D unresolved. V lost 1 base to trimming and J lost 8 bases, with 6 bases between them. The CDR3 covers 11 residues. From germline, CDR1 is SGHKS and CDR2 YYEKEE (reference sequence). This CDR3 is CASSLMGGYTF. CDR3 nucleotides: TGTGCCAGCAGCTTGATGGGCGGCTACACCTTC.

The V and J genes are TRBV25-1 and TRBJ2-4, with a weak D call TRBD2 (5 bases). The J call may be in error: the DNA end matches TRBJ2-7 better. The CDR3 has 14 amino acids. Germline assignment: CDR1 MGHDK and CDR2 SYGVNS. The CDR3 reads CASSSIGVGYEQYF. CDR3 DNA: TGTGCCAGCAGTAGTATCGGGGTCGGCTACGAGCAGTACTTC.

This rearrangement joins TRBV28 to TRBJ1-5; 10 nucleotides match TRBD1. The CDR3 consists of 15 residues. Germline CDR1 and CDR2: MDHEN and SYDVKM. V lost 6 bases to trimming and J lost 2 bases; unmatched junction nucleotides: 4. CDR3 sequence: CASRGQGMGNQPQHF. CDR3 in DNA: TGTGCCAGCAGGGGACAGGGGATGGGCAATCAGCCCCAGCATTTT.

The J gene is TRBJ1-5, the V gene TRBV6-2 or TRBV6-3, with 7 bases matching TRBD1. The CDR3 covers 17 residues. The germline V gene has CDR1 MNHEY and CDR2 SVGEGT. The V and J ends lost 5 bases and 2 bases, in that order; junction bases with no gene match: 12. The CDR3 DNA is TGTGCCAGCAGTCGCGGACAGGTTCGTAAAGGCAATCAGCCCCAGCATTTT. It codes for CASSRGQVRKGNQPQHF.

This clonotype was found many times. This rearrangement joins TRBV5-1 to TRBJ2-1; D is ambiguous. The CDR3 extends over 15 amino acids. The germline gives CDR1 SGHRS, CDR2 YFSETQ. Trimming took off 4 bases at V and 0 bases at J, with 11 bases between the two ends. CDR3 in amino acids: CASSPLAYSYNEQFF. CDR3 DNA: TGCGCCAGCAGCCCGTTAGCCTACTCCTACAATGAGCAGTTCTTC.

V usage is TRBV2 and J usage is TRBJ1-5; unclear D gene. The V end was cut by 2 bases, the J end by 4 bases, with 6 bases between. Germline loops: CDR1 SNHLY, CDR2 FYNNEI. The CDR3 loop spans 13 amino acids. This CDR3 reads CASSERFNQPQHF. The CDR3 DNA reads as TGTGCCAGCAGTGAACGGTTTAATCAGCCCCAGCATTTT.

In this sample, this clonotype turned up many times. This chain connects TRBV2 to TRBJ1-2, with D perhaps TRBD1 (5 bases). V was clipped by 3 bases and J by 7 bases, with 18 bases between them. CDR3 length equals 15 residues. CDR1 is SNHLY, CDR2 FYNNEI, per germline. DNA for the CDR3: TGTGCCAGCAGTGAGCGCGCCGGGACGGCGTTTGGCTACACCTTC. This gives the protein CASSERAGTAFGYTF.

The J gene is TRBJ2-7, the V gene TRBV4-1, with 8 bases fitting TRBD1. The V gene's germline CDR1 is MGHRA and CDR2 YSYEKL. V lost 4 bases to trimming and J lost 2 bases; unmatched junction nucleotides: 4. The CDR3 totals 14 residues. This CDR3 is CASSRPGGPYEQYF. The CDR3 DNA follows: TGCGCCAGCAGCCGCCCAGGGGGCCCCTACGAGCAGTACTTC.

This clonotype was seen ten or more times. In DNA form, the CDR3 reads TGCAGCGTTGCACTCGTGGGGGCTCATCAGTTCTTC. Residues: CSVALVGAHQFF. V usage is TRBV29-1 and J usage is TRBJ2-1; D perhaps matches TRBD1 (6 bases). The CDR3 runs 12 residues. Trimming left V 4 bases short and J 13 bases short, with 17 bases between. From germline, CDR1 is SQVTM and CDR2 ANQGSEA.

This clonotype came up a few times. It may be a read error: a sequence one base away is much more abundant. The chain joins TRBV12-3 or TRBV12-4 to TRBJ2-5; TRBD1 aligns across 8 bases. This CDR3 has 16 residues. CDR3 in DNA: TGTGCCAGCAGTCAGACAGGGGCTCGGGAGCAAGAGACCCGGTACTTC. This sequence encodes CASSQTGAREQETRYF.

This chain uses TRBV28 with TRBJ2-1; tentatively, D is TRBD2 (5 bases). Trimming removed 5 bases at V and 10 bases at J, with 15 bases between. Per the germline V gene, CDR1 is MDHEN and CDR2 is SYDVKM. This CDR3 has 13 residues. This CDR3 reads CASSRRENYEQFF. CDR3 DNA sequence: TGTGCCAGCAGTCGACGGGAAAACTACGAGCAGTTCTTC.

Concerning this clonotype: This may stem from a read error, because a much larger clone lies one nucleotide away. The chain employs TRBV19 and TRBJ2-7; TRBD1 might be the D (6 bases). V was trimmed by 0 bases and J by 10 bases, leaving 16 bases between them. This CDR3 is built from 14 residues. Germline lookup yields CDR1 LNHDA and CDR2 SQIVND (reference sequence). As DNA, the CDR3 is TGTGCCAGTAGTATAGAGGGCAGGGGAGAGAGCCAGTACTTC. Translated: CASSIEGRGESQYF.

This clonotype was recorded a few times. This chain uses TRBV5-1 with TRBJ2-7; TRBD1 is a possible D gene (5 bases). Trimming pared 0 bases from V and 3 bases from J, leaving 10 bases between. The CDR3 contains 14 residues. Germline assignment: CDR1 SGHRS and CDR2 YFSETQ. The CDR3 loop is CASSLEQGSYEQYF. The CDR3 DNA reads TGCGCCAGCAGCTTGGAGCAGGGCAGCTACGAGCAGTACTTC.

This sequence joins TRBV7-8 and TRBJ2-7; D perhaps matches TRBD2 (6 bases). The end of the DNA is better explained by TRBJ2-5, so the J call may be wrong. The CDR3 contains 13 residues. CDR1 SGHVS and CDR2 FQNEAQ come from the germline V gene. The CDR3 region has the DNA TGTGCCAGCAGCCTGACTAGGAGGGGGACCCAGTACTTC. This encodes CASSLTRRGTQYF.

About this clonotype: A much larger clone lies one base from this, so it may be a read error. The CDR3 carries no conserved terminal phenylalanine or tryptophan, so it likely arises from a read error. The rearrangement links TRBV5-1 to TRBJ1-2, with 7 bases lining up with TRBD1. This CDR3 has 14 residues. Germline V lookup: CDR1 SGHRS, CDR2 YFSETQ. V shed 4 bases and J 4 bases; nucleotides not matched to a gene: 7. The DNA of the CDR3 is TGCGCCAGCAGCAACCCCGGGACAGTCTATGGCTACACCTGC. This gives the protein CASSNPGTVYGYTC.

Remarks on this clonotype: It may be a read error: a sequence one base away is much more abundant. The chain carries TRBV13 and TRBJ2-1; 12 bases are shared with TRBD1. The end of the DNA aligns better with TRBJ2-7, so the J call may be wrong. The CDR3 is made up of 15 amino acids. The germline V gene encodes CDR1 PRHDT and CDR2 FYEKMQ (reference sequence). This CDR3 reads CASSPGTGGYNEQYF. The CDR3 DNA reads TGTGCCAGCAGCCCCGGGACAGGGGGCTACAATGAGCAGTACTTC.

Written as DNA, the CDR3 is TGTGCCAGCAGCGTAGAGGATGCTAGCGGGAGTGAGCAGTTCTTC. This codes for CASSVEDASGSEQFF. V gene TRBV9 combines with J gene TRBJ2-1; TRBD2 matches 10 bases. Losses at the gene ends were 0 bases for V and 9 bases for J; bases not matched to a gene: 6. Germline V CDR1 and CDR2: SGDLS, YYNGEE. The CDR3 is made up of 15 amino acids.

This clonotype was seen at least ten times. The chain carries TRBV20-1 and TRBJ1-2, with D perhaps matching TRBD1 (6 bases). This CDR3 region has 12 residues. Germline values: CDR1 DFQATT, CDR2 SNEGSKA (reference sequence). The V end lost 4 bases, the J end lost 4 bases, and 10 bases lay between the germline ends. As DNA, the CDR3 is TGCAGTGCTACAGGGGTTCCCTATGGCTACACCTTC. Protein product: CSATGVPYGYTF.

Many counts were recorded for this clonotype. The chain carries TRBV6-5 and TRBJ1-6; 7 nucleotides agree with TRBD1. This CDR3 comprises 16 residues. V was pared by 6 bases and J by 9 bases, with 14 bases of the junction left unmatched. Germline CDR1 and CDR2: MNHEY and SVGAGI. Here the CDR3 DNA reads TGTGCCAGCAGGATCCAGGGGGACGGGCGAGGTTCACCCCTCCACTTT. Protein product: CASRIQGDGRGSPLHF.

In its sample, this clonotype was seen many times. V and J are TRBV11-2 and TRBJ2-1; 11 bases line up with TRBD1. Germline V gene lookup returns CDR1 SGHAT and CDR2 FQNNGV. The CDR3 length is 17 residues. V dropped 4 bases and J dropped 2; count of bases not matched to a gene: 7. The CDR3 loop reads CASSSQGGQGAYNEQFF. The CDR3 coding sequence is TGTGCCAGCAGCTCCCAGGGGGGACAGGGGGCCTACAATGAGCAGTTCTTC.